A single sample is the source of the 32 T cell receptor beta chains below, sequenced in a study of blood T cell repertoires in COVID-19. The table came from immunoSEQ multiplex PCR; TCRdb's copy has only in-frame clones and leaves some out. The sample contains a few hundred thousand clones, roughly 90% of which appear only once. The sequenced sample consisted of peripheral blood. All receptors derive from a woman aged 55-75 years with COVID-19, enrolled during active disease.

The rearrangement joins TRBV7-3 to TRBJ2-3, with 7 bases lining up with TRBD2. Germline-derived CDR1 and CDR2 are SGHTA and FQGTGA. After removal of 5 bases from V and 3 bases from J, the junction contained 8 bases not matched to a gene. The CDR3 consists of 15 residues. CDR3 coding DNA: TGTGCCAGCAGCCCAACGTCACTAGCGACAGATACGCAGTATTTT. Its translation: CASSPTSLATDTQYF.

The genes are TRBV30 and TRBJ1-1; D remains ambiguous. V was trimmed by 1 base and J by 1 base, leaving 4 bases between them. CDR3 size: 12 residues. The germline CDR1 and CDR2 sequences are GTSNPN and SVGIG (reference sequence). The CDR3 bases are TGTGCCTGGAGTGCCTCGAACACTGAAGCTTTCTTT. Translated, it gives CAWSASNTEAFF.

This CDR3 reads CASSRGGTDRNGYTF. CDR3 nucleotide sequence: TGCGCCAGCAGCCGGGGAGGTACGGATAGGAATGGCTACACCTTC. The chain combines TRBV4-1 with TRBJ1-2; no clear D gene. There are 15 residues in the CDR3. Germline CDR1 MGHRA, CDR2 YSYEKL. Trimming shortened V by 4 bases and J by 6 bases, and 18 bases separated the two germline ends.

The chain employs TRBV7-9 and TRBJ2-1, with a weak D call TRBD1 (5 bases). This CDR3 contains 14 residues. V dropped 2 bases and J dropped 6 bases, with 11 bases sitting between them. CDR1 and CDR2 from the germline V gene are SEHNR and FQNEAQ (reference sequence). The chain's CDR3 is CASSLSQGSNEQFF. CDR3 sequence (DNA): TGTGCCAGCAGCTTAAGCCAGGGCAGCAATGAGCAGTTCTTC.

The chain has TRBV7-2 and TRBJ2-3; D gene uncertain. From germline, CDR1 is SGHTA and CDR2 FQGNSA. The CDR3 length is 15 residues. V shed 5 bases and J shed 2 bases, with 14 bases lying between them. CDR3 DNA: TGTGCCAGCAGCGCTACGGCTACTAACACAGATACGCAGTATTTT. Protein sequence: CASSATATNTDTQYF.

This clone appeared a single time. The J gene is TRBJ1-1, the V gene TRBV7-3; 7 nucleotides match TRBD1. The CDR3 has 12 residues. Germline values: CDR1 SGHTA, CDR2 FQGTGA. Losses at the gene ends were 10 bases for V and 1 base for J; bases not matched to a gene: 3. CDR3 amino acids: CATGTANTEAFF. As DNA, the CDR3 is TGTGCCACCGGGACAGCGAACACTGAAGCTTTCTTT.

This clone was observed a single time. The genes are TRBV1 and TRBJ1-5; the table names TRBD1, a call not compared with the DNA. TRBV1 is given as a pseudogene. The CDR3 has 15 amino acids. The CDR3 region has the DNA TGCACCAGCAGCCAAGACAGGGGGCCTCATCAGCCCCAGCATTTT. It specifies CTSSQDRGPHQPQHF.

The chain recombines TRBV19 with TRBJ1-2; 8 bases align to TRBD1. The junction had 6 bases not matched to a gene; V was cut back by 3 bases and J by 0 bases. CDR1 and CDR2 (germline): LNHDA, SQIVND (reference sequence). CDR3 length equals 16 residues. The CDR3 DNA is TGTGCCAGTAGTATTCGGACAGGGTTCGCTAACTATGGCTACACCTTC. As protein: CASSIRTGFANYGYTF.

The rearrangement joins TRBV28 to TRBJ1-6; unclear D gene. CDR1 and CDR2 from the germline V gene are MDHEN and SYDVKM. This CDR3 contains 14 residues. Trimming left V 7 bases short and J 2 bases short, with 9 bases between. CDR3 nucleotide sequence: TGTGCCAGCATCACATCACCCTATAATTCACCCCTCCACTTT. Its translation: CASITSPYNSPLHF. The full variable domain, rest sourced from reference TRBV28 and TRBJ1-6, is DVKVTQSSRYLVKRTGEKVFLECVQDMDHENMFWYRQDPGLGLRLIYFSYDVKMKEKGDIPEGYSVSREKKERFSLILESASTNQTSMYLCASITSPYNSPLHFGNGTRLTVT.

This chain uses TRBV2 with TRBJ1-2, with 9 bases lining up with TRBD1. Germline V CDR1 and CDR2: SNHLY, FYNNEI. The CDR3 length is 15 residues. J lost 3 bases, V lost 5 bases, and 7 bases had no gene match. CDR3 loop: CASSQEQGAHYGYTF. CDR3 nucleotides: TGTGCCAGCAGTCAGGAACAGGGGGCCCACTATGGCTACACCTTC.

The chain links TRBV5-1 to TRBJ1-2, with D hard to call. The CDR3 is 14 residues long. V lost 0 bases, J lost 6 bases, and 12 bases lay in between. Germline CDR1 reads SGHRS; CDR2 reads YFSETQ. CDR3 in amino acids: CASSLEGGGNGYTF. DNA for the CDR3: TGCGCCAGCAGCTTGGAGGGAGGTGGAAATGGCTACACCTTC. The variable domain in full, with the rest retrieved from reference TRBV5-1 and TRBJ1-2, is KAGVTQTPRYLIKTRGQQVTLSCSPISGHRSVSWYQQTPGQGLQFLFEYFSETQRNKGNFPGRFSGRQFSNSRSEMNVSTLELGDSALYLCASSLEGGGNGYTFGSGTRLTVV.

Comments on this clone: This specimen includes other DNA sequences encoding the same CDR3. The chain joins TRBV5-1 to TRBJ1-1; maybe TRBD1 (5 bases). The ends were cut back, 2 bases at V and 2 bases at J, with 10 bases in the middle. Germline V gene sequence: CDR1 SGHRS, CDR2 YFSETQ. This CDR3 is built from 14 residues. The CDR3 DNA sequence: TGCGCCAGCAGCTTATCCGGGGGAAACACTGAAGCTTTCTTT. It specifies CASSLSGGNTEAFF. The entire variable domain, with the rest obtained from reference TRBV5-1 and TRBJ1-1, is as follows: KAGVTQTPRYLIKTRGQQVTLSCSPISGHRSVSWYQQTPGQGLQFLFEYFSETQRNKGNFPGRFSGRQFSNSRSEMNVSTLELGDSALYLCASSLSGGNTEAFFGQGTRLTVV.

This CDR3 reads CASSSLSLAGGYEQYF. CDR3 sequence (DNA): TGCGCCAGCAGCTCACTGAGTCTAGCGGGGGGCTACGAGCAGTACTTC. The chain employs TRBV5-1 and TRBJ2-7; TRBD2 aligns across 11 bases. Germline loops: CDR1 SGHRS, CDR2 YFSETQ. V was pared by 3 bases and J by 3 bases, with 8 bases of the junction left unmatched. This CDR3 is built from 16 residues. Full variable domain (outside the CDR3, taken from reference TRBV5-1 and TRBJ2-7): KAGVTQTPRYLIKTRGQQVTLSCSPISGHRSVSWYQQTPGQGLQFLFEYFSETQRNKGNFPGRFSGRQFSNSRSEMNVSTLELGDSALYLCASSSLSLAGGYEQYFGPGTRLTVT.

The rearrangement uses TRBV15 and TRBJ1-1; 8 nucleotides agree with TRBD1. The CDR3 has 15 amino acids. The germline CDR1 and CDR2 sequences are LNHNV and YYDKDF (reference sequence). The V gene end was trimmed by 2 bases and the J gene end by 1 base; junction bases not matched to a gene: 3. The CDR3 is CATSRTTGANTEAFF. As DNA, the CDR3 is TGTGCCACCAGCAGAACGACAGGGGCGAACACTGAAGCTTTCTTT. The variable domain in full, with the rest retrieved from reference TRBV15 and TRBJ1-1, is DAMVIQNPRYQVTQFGKPVTLSCSQTLNHNVMYWYQQKSSQAPKLLFHYYDKDFNNEADTPDNFQSRRPNTSFCFLDIRSPGLGDTAMYLCATSRTTGANTEAFFGQGTRLTVV.

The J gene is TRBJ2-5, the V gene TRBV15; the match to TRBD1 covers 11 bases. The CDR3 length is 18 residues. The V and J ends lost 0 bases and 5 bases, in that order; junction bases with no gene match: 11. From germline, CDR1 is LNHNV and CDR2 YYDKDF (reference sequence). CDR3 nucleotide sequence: TGTGCCACCAGCAGAGATACCGACCGGACAGGGGGCAGGGAGACCCAGTACTTC. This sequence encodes CATSRDTDRTGGRETQYF.

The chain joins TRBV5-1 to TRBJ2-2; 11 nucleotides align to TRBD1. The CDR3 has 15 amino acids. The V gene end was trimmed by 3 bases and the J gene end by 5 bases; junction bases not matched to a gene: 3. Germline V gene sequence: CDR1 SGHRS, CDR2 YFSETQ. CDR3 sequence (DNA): TGCGCCAGCAGCTCCGGACAGGGGGCGACCGGGGAGCTGTTTTTT. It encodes CASSSGQGATGELFF.

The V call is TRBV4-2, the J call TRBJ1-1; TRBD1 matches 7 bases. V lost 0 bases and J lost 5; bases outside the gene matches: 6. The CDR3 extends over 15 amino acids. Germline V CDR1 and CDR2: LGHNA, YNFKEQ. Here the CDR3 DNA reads TGTGCCAGCAGCCAAGATCTGGCAGGGGGAACTGAAGCTTTCTTT. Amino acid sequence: CASSQDLAGGTEAFF.

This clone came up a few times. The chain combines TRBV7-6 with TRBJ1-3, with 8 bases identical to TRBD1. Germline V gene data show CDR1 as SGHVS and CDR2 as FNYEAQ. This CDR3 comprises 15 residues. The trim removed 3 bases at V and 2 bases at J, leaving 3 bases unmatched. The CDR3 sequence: CASSFLQGAGNTIYF. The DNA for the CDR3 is TGTGCCAGCAGCTTTCTACAGGGGGCTGGAAACACCATATATTTT.

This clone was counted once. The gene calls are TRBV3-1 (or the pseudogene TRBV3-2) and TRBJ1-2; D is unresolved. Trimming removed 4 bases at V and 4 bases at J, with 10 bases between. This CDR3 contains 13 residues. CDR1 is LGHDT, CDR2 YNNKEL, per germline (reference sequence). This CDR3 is CASSPRKSYGYTF. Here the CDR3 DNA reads TGTGCCAGCAGCCCGCGGAAGTCCTATGGCTACACCTTC.

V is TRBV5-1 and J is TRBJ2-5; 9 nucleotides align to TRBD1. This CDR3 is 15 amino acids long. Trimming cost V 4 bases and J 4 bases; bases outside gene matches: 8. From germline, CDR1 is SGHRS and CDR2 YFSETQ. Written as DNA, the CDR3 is TGCGCCAGCAGCACTACCGGGACAGGGCGAGAGACCCAGTACTTC. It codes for CASSTTGTGRETQYF.

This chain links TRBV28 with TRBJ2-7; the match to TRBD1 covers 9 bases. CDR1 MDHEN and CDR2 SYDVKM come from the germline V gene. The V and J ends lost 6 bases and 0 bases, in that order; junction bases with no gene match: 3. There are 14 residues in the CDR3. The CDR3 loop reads CASRRTGVSYEQYF. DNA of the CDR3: TGTGCCAGCAGAAGGACAGGGGTCTCCTACGAGCAGTACTTC.

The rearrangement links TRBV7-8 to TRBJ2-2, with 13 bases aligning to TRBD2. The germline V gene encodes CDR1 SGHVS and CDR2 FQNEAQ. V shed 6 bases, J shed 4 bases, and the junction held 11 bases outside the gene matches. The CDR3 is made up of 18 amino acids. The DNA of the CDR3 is TGTGCCAGCAGTAAAGGCACTAGCGGGGGGGCCGGCACCGGGGAGCTGTTTTTT. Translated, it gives CASSKGTSGGAGTGELFF.

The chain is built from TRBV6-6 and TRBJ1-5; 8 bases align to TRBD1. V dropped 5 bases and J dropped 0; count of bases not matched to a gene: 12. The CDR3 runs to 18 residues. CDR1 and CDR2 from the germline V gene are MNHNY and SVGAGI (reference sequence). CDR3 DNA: TGTGCCAGCAGTCGAGGACAGGGAGGGGGGTATAGCAATCAGCCCCAGCATTTT. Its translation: CASSRGQGGGYSNQPQHF.

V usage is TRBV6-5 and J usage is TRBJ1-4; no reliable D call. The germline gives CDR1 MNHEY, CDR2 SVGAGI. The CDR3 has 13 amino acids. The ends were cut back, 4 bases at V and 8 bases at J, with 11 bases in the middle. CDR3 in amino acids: CASSSGLGEKLFF. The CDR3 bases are TGTGCCAGCAGTTCCGGTTTGGGCGAAAAACTGTTTTTT.

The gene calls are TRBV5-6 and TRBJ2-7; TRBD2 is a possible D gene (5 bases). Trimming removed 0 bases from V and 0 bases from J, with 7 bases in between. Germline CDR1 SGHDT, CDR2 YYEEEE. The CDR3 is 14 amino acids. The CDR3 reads CASSLAGISYEQYF. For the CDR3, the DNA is TGTGCCAGCAGCTTGGCCGGGATCTCCTACGAGCAGTACTTC.

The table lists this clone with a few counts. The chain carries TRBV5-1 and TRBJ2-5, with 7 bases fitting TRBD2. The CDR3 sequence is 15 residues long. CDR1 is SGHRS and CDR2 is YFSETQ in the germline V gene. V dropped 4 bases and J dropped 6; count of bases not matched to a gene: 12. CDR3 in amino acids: CASSLSPEGGKTQYF. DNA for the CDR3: TGCGCCAGCAGCCTAAGTCCGGAGGGAGGGAAGACCCAGTACTTC.

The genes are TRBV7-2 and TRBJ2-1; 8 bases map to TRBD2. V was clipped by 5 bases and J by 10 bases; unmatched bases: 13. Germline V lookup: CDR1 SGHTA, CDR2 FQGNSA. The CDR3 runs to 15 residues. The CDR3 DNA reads TGTGCCAGCAGCCCCGGTGGTAGCGGGGATCGCGAGCAGTTCTTC. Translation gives CASSPGGSGDREQFF.

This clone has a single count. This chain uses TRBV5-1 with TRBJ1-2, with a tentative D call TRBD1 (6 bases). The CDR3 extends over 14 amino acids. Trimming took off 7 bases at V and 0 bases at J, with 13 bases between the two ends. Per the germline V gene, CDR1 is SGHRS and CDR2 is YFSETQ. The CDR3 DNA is TGCGCCAGCCGGACAGTACATACTAACTATGGCTACACCTTC. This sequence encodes CASRTVHTNYGYTF.

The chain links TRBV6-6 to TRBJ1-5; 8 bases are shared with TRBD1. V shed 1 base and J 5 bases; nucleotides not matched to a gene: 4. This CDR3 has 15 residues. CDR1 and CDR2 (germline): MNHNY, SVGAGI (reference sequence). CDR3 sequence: CASSYYQGADQPQHF. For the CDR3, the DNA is TGTGCCAGCAGTTACTACCAGGGGGCAGATCAGCCCCAGCATTTT.

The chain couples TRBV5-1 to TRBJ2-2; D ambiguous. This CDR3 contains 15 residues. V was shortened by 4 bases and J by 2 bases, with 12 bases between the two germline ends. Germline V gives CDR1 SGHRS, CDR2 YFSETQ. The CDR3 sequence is CASSLRSLNTGELFF. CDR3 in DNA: TGCGCCAGCAGCCTTAGATCTCTCAACACCGGGGAGCTGTTTTTT.

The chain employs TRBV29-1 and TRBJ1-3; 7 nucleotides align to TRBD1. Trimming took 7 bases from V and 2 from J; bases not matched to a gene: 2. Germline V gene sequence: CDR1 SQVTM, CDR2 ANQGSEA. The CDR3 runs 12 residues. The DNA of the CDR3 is TGCAGCGCAGGACAGGCTGGAAACACCATATATTTT. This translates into CSAGQAGNTIYF.

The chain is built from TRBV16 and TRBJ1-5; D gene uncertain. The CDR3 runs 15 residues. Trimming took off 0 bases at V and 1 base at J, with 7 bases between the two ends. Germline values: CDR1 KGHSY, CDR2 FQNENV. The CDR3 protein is CASSQSQTSNQPQHF. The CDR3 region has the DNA TGTGCCAGCAGCCAATCACAGACAAGCAATCAGCCCCAGCATTTT.